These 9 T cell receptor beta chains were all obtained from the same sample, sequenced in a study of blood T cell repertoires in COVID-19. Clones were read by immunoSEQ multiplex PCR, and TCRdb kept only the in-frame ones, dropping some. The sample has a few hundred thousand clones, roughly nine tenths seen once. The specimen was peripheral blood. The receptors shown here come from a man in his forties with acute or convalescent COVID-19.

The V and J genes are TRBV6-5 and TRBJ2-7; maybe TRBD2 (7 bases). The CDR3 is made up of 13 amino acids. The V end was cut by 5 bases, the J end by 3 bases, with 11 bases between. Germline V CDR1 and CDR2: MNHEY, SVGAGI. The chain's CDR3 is CASSRGGIYEQYF. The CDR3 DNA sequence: TGTGCCAGCAGTAGGGGGGGGATCTACGAGCAGTACTTC.

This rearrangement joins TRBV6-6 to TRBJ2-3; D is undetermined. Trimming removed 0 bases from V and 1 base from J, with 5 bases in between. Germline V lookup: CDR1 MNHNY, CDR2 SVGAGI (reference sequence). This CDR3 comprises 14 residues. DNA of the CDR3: TGTGCCAGCAGTTACTCGTTCGGCACAGATACGCAGTATTTT. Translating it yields CASSYSFGTDTQYF.

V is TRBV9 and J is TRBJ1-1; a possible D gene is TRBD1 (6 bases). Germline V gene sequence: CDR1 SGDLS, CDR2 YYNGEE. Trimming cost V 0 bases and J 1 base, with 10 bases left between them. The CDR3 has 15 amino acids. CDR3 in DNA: TGTGCCAGCAGCGTAGTCGACAGGAGGAACACTGAAGCTTTCTTT. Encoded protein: CASSVVDRRNTEAFF.

The CDR3 loop reads CASSQWTHGSNEQFF. CDR3 coding DNA: TGCGCCAGCAGCCAATGGACGCACGGGAGCAATGAGCAGTTCTTC. The V gene is TRBV4-3, the J gene TRBJ2-1; D is perhaps TRBD2 (6 bases). In germline, CDR1 is LGHNA, CDR2 YSLEER. The CDR3 sequence is 15 residues long. V dropped 2 bases and J dropped 6 bases, with 14 bases sitting between them.

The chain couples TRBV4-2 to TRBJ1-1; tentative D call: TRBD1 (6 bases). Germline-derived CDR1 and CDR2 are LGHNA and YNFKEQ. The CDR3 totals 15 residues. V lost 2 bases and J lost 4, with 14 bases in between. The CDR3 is CASSQPRRTVTEAFF. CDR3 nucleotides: TGTGCCAGCAGCCAACCCCGGCGGACAGTCACTGAAGCTTTCTTT.

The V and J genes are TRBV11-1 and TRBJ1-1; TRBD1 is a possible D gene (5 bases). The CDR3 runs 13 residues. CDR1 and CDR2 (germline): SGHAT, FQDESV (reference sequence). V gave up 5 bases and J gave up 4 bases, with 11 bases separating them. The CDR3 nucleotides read TGTGCCAGCAGCCGAGACAGACCCACTGAAGCTTTCTTT. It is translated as CASSRDRPTEAFF. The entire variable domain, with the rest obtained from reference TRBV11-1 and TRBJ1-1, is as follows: EAEVAQSPRYKITEKSQAVAFWCDPISGHATLYWYRQILGQGPELLVQFQDESVVDDSQLPKDRFSAERLKGVDSTLKIQPAELGDSAMYLCASSRDRPTEAFFGQGTRLTVV.

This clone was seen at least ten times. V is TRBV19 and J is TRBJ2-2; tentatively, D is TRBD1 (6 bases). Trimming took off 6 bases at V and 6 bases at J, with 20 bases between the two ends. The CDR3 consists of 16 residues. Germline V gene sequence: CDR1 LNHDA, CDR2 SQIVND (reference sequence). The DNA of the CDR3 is TGTGCCAGTAGCCCCCAGGGGATACGGAGATCCGGGGAGCTGTTTTTT. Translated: CASSPQGIRRSGELFF.

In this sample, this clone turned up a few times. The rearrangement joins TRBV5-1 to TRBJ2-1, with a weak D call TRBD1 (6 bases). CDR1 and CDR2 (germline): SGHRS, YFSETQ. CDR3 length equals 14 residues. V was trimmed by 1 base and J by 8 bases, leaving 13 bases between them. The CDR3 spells CASSLYRAFDEQFF. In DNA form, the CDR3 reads TGCGCCAGCAGCTTGTACAGGGCATTCGATGAGCAGTTCTTC.

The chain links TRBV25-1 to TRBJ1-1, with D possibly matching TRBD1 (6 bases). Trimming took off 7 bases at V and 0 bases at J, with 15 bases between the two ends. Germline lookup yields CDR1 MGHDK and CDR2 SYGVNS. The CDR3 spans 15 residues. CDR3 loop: CASIPTGFMNTEAFF. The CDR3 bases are TGTGCCAGCATTCCAACAGGGTTCATGAACACTGAAGCTTTCTTT.